This TCR beta chain was sequenced during a study of blood T cell repertoires in COVID-19. On the study more broadly: Some COVID-19 samples were acute and others convalescent; all came from the United States, Italy and Spain. T cells, B-cell-depleted T cells, or PBMCs provided the cDNA or gDNA that served as material.

V was shortened by 2 bases and J by 3 bases, with 17 bases between the two germline ends. Per the germline V gene, CDR1 is KGHSH and CDR2 is LQKENI. The length of the CDR3 is 17 residues. Methods used by the authors: Counts of nucleated cells, estimated from reference gene primer amplification, were obtained. Here immunoSEQ multiplex PCR was the method, and the copy in TCRdb shows in-frame clones only, minus some. V and J calls and clone size are those listed in that table; D and trimming were worked out from the DNA. The sample consists of fewer than 20,000 clones, roughly 85% of them appearing once.

The chain carries TRBV18 and TRBJ2-1; tentative D call: TRBD2 (5 bases). The sequence was obtained from a human donor with active COVID-19. The donor label of this sample is uncertain. Sequencing was performed on peripheral blood. CDR3 protein: CASSPGETSRVYNEQFF. The CDR3 DNA reads as TGTGCCAGCTCACCAGGGGAAACTAGTCGGGTCTACAATGAGCAGTTCTTC.